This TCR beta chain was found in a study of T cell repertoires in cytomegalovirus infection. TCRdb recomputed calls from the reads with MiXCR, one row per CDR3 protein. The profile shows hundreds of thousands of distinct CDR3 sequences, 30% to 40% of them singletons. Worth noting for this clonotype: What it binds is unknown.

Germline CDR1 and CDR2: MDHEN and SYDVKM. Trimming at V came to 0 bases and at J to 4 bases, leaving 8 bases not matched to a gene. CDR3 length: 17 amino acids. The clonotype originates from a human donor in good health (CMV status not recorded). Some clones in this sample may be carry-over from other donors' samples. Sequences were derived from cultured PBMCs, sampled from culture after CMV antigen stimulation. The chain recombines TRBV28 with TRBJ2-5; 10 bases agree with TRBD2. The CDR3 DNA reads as TGTGCCAGCAGTTTATGGGGAGCGGGGGGGCTAGGAGAGACCCAGTACTTC. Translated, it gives CASSLWGAGGLGETQYF.